This entry lists 4 T cell receptor beta chains sequenced from one sample in a study of T cells in Graves' hyperthyroidism and ophthalmopathy. Amplification of TCR beta CDR3 regions used RNA as the template. TCR CDR3 regions were first amplified by RT-PCR with HTBI primers. TCRdb itself ran the multiplex PCR reads through MiXCR, one entry per CDR3 protein. The table includes 300,000 to 450,000 distinct CDR3 sequences, about 15% detected once. The sample consisted of blood. The receptors here all came from a woman aged 60 to 75 with Graves' hyperthyroidism.

This clonotype was detected ten times or more. The J gene is TRBJ1-4, the V gene TRBV7-8, with 7 nucleotides matching TRBD1. J was trimmed by 7 bases and V by 6 bases; bases with no gene match: 11. The V gene's germline CDR1 is SGHVS and CDR2 FQNEAQ. The CDR3 contains 15 residues. DNA of the CDR3: TGTGCCAGCAGGCCCGGACAGGCCCAAGGTGAAAAACTGTTTTTT. Translating it yields CASRPGQAQGEKLFF. Based on the CDR3 plus reference TRBV7-8 and TRBJ1-4, the full variable domain is GAGVSQSPRYKVAKRGQDVALRCDPISGHVSLFWYQQALGQGPEFLTYFQNEAQLDKSGLPSDRFFAERPEGSVSTLKIQRTQQEDSAVYLCASRPGQAQGEKLFFGSGTQLSVL.

The CDR3 reads CASSKREGTDTQYF. CDR3 bases: TGTGCCAGCAGCAAACGGGAGGGCACAGATACGCAGTATTTT. V and J are TRBV7-3 and TRBJ2-3; TRBD2 matches 7 bases. After removal of 5 bases from V and 1 base from J, the junction contained 3 bases not matched to a gene. This CDR3 region has 14 residues. CDR1 is SGHTA and CDR2 is FQGTGA in the germline V gene. Using reference TRBV7-3 and TRBJ2-3 for the parts outside the CDR3, the full variable domain is GAGVSQTPSNKVTEKGKYVELRCDPISGHTALYWYRQSLGQGPEFLIYFQGTGAADDSGLPNDRFFAVRPEGSVSTLKIQRTERGDSAVYLCASSKREGTDTQYFGPGTRLTVL.

In this sample, this clonotype turned up many times. The chain links TRBV6-5 to TRBJ1-2, with 9 bases that match TRBD1. CDR1 and CDR2 (germline): MNHEY, SVGAGI. J gave up 6 bases and V 0 bases, and 5 bases lay outside the gene matches. The CDR3 runs 15 residues. The chain's CDR3 is CASSYSNRGLDGYTF. The CDR3 region has the DNA TGTGCCAGCAGTTACTCGAACAGGGGGCTTGATGGCTACACCTTC.

This clonotype has ten or more counts. The chain has TRBV7-2 and TRBJ2-1; 9 bases map to TRBD1. The germline CDR1 and CDR2 sequences are SGHTA and FQGNSA. This CDR3 has 19 amino acids. With V trimmed by 1 base and J by 0 bases, 10 bases remained unmatched. CDR3 loop: CASSLGRDRALSSYNEQFF. CDR3 nucleotides: TGTGCCAGCAGCTTAGGCAGGGACAGGGCCCTTAGCTCCTACAATGAGCAGTTCTTC.